These T cell receptor beta chains were read from a single sample in a study of blood T cell repertoires in COVID-19. The repertoire was sequenced with immunoSEQ multiplex PCR; TCRdb's copy has only in-frame clones and lacks some. The data hold 210,000 or so clones, with around nine tenths observed a single time. Sequencing was performed on peripheral blood. The source of these receptors is a woman aged 35 to 49 with acute or convalescent COVID-19. CDR3s leave out the opening cysteine and the closing phenylalanine or tryptophan.

cdr3_length,v_call,cdr3_aa
12,TRBV7-8,ASSLVGGFSGYT
15,TRBV12-5,ASGLGTGASYNSPLH
13,TRBV5-4,ASSQDAGAGNTIY
12,TRBV20-1,SASRQGGTDTQY
11,TRBV5-1,ASSLTVNYGYT
12,TRBV11-1,ASSLGGTGAEAF
12,TRBV6-4,ASSVGLIGDTQY
11,TRBV11-2,ASSLVQGGTQY
11,TRBV2,ASKQRPNEKLF
15,TRBV5-6,ASSLAEGWAWNTEAF
12,TRBV2,ASSVQGQKNIQY
14,TRBV5-1,ASSLELAGGPNEQF
12,TRBV6-6,ASLRGEGNSPLH
13,TRBV7-2,ASSSQARTGGGYT
12,TRBV7-2,ASSQDRGNYGYT
15,TRBV24-1,ATSALRGGVTDNEQF
13,TRBV9,ASSVTGTTNEKLF
10,TRBV30,AWSQSTGELF
12,TRBV5-1,ASSSGSYDGELF
11,TRBV5-5,ASSLGANTEAF
12,TRBV4-1,ASSQDTGTQPQH
13,TRBV5-1,ASSLAGGVNTEAF
9,TRBV29-1,SVDWATEAF
12,TRBV19,ASRPYGRGHGYT
13,TRBV9,ASSARLAGAYEQF
13,TRBV5-1,ASSLASQGGSPLH
15,TRBV6-1,ASSEVDRVYSNQPQH
13,TRBV11-2,ASSFLQGGDEKLF
12,TRBV4-1,ASSPLGALSGYT
13,TRBV5-4,ASSPPGLSPYEQF
12,TRBV10-2,ASRELGGAYGYT
13,TRBV11-1,ASRSKTGQDTEAF